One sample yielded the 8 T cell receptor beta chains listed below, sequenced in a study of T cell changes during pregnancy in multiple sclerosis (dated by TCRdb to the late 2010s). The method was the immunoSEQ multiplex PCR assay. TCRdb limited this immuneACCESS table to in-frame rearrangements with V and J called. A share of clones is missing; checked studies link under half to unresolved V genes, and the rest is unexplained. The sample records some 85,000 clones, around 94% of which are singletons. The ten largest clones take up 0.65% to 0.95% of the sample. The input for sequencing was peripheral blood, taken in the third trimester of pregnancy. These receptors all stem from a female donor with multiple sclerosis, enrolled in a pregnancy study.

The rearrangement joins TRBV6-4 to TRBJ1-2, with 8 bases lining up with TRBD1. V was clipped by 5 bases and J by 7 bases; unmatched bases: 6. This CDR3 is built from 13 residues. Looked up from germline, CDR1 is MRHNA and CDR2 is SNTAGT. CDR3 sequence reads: CASSPGGATGYTF. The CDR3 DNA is TGTGCCAGCAGTCCAGGGGGCGCGACTGGCTACACCTTC.

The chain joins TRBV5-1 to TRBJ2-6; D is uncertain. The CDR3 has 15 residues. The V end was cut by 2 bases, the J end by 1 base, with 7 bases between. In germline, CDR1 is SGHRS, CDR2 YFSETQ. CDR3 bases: TGCGCCAGCAGCTTTATTCAGTCTGGGGCCAACGTCCTGACTTTC. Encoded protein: CASSFIQSGANVLTF.

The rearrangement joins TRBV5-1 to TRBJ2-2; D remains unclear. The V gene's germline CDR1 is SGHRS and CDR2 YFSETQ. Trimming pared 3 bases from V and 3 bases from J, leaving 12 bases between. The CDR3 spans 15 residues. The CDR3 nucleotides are TGCGCCAGCAGCTCGAGTTTAGTCGACACCGGGGAGCTGTTTTTT. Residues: CASSSSLVDTGELFF.

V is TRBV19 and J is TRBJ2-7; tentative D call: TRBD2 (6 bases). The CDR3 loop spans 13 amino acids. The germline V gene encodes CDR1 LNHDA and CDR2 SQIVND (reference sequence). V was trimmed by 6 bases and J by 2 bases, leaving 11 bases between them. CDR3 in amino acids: CASSPGVAYEQYF. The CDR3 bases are TGTGCCAGTAGCCCGGGAGTAGCCTACGAGCAGTACTTC.

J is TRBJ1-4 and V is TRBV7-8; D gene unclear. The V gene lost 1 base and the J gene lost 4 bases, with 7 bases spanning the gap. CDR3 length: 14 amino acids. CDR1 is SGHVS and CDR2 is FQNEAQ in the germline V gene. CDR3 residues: CASSLGGYNEKLFF. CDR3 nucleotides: TGTGCCAGCAGCTTAGGAGGGTATAATGAAAAACTGTTTTTT.

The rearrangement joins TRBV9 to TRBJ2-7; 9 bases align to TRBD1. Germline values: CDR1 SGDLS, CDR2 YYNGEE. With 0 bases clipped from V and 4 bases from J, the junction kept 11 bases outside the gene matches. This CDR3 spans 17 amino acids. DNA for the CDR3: TGTGCCAGCAGCGTAGGGTCTTGGGGACAGGGACCTTACGAGCAGTACTTC. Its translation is CASSVGSWGQGPYEQYF.

CDR3 in DNA: TGTGCCAGCAGCTTCGCAGGGGGCGCGTCCGGGGAGCTGTTTTTT. Its translation: CASSFAGGASGELFF. The V gene is TRBV11-3, the J gene TRBJ2-2; 8 nucleotides match TRBD1. V was pared by 3 bases and J by 6 bases, with 6 bases of the junction left unmatched. The germline gives CDR1 SGHNT, CDR2 YENEEA. The CDR3 is made up of 15 amino acids. Looking up the rest from reference TRBV11-3 and TRBJ2-2 gives the full variable domain: EAGVVQSPRYKIIEKKQPVAFWCNPISGHNTLYWYLQNLGQGPELLIRYENEEAVDDSQLPKDRFSAERLKGVDSTLKIQPAELGDSAVYLCASSFAGGASGELFFGEGSRLTVL.

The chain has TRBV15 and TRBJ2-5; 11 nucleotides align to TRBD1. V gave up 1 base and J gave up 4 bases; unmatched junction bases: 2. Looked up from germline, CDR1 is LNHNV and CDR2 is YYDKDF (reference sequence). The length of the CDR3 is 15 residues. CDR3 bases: TGTGCCACCAGCAGAGGGGGGACAGGGGGAGAGACCCAGTACTTC. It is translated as CATSRGGTGGETQYF. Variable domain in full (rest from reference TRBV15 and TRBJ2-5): DAMVIQNPRYQVTQFGKPVTLSCSQTLNHNVMYWYQQKSSQAPKLLFHYYDKDFNNEADTPDNFQSRRPNTSFCFLDIRSPGLGDTAMYLCATSRGGTGGETQYFGPGTRLLVL.